These T cell receptor beta chains were read from a single sample in a study of T cell responses to AZD1222 COVID-19 vaccine. Libraries were prepared by immunoSEQ multiplex PCR; TCRdb keeps only in-frame clonotypes and omits some of them. This table holds 130,000 to 150,000 clones, about 93% found once. Sequenced here: peripheral blood, sampled on day 0 of AZD1222 vaccination. Receptors originate from an adult in good health. CDR3s include the opening cysteine and the closing phenylalanine or tryptophan. The order of the fields is D gene, J gene, V gene, clone size, CDR3 DNA, CDR3 protein. The D gene is left open where the match is weak. The size entry is marked missing in some rows and otherwise reads once, few, many or a size class.

>-|TRBJ1-1|TRBV30|-
TGTGCCTGGGGAGAGGGCACTGAAGCTTTCTTT
CAWGEGTEAFF
>-|TRBJ1-1|TRBV7-2|-
TGTGCCAGCAGCGTCACTACACCTAAGAACACTGAAGCTTTCTTT
CASSVTTPKNTEAFF
>-|TRBJ1-2|TRBV5-6|-
TGTGCCAGCAGCTTGGTAGACCGGGAAGGATCTCCCACCTTC
CASSLVDREGSPTF
>-|TRBJ1-3|TRBV2|-
TGTGCCAGCAGCCTACAGGGTGCTGGAAACACCATATATTTT
CASSLQGAGNTIYF
>-|TRBJ2-3|TRBV6-5|many
TGTGCCAGCAGCCGTAGGGGAACCGAGAATACGCAGTATTTT
CASSRRGTENTQYF
>-|TRBJ1-1|TRBV19|-
TGTGCCAGTAGTATAGTAGCCAAGGGGACCAACACTGAAGCTTTCTTT
CASSIVAKGTNTEAFF
>TRBD1|TRBJ1-4|TRBV9|-
TGTGCCAGCAGCACTCGGACAGGGGGCCATGAAAAACTGTTTTTT
CASSTRTGGHEKLFF
>TRBD1|TRBJ2-1|TRBV24-1|-
TGTGCCACCAGTGATGCGGGACAGGGGGCGCTTGGGCAGTTCTTC
CATSDAGQGALGQFF
>TRBD1|TRBJ1-2|TRBV3-1/TRBV3-2|-
TGTGCCAGCAGCCAAGGTCAGGGGGCCTATGGCTACACCTTC
CASSQGQGAYGYTF
>-|TRBJ1-5|TRBV7-8|-
TGTGCCAGCAGCTTCGGAGGGATCCATAGCAATCAGCCCCAGCATTTT
CASSFGGIHSNQPQHF
>-|TRBJ2-1|TRBV20-1|-
TGCAGTGCTAGTTATCGGGAGAGGGACAATGAGCAGTTCTTC
CSASYRERDNEQFF
>-|TRBJ2-2|TRBV10-3|-
TGTGCCATCCGGCGGCAGGGGAAGGACACCGGGGAGCTGTTTTTT
CAIRRQGKDTGELFF
>-|TRBJ2-7|TRBV7-8|-
TGTGCCAGCAGCTTACTAGGGCAGGCCTACGAGCAGTACTTC
CASSLLGQAYEQYF
>-|TRBJ1-4|TRBV4-2|-
TGTGCCAGCAGCCCCTTACTGACAGCTCAGGAAGGAAAACTGTTTTTT
CASSPLLTAQEGKLFF
>-|TRBJ1-1|TRBV7-9|-
TGTGCCAGCAGCTTACCCCGAGCGAACACTGAAGCTTTCTTT
CASSLPRANTEAFF
>TRBD1|TRBJ1-2|TRBV18|-
TGTGCCAGCTCACCAGTGACAGGGACCTCCAGGGGCTACACCTTC
CASSPVTGTSRGYTF
>-|TRBJ2-3|TRBV11-2|-
TGTGCCAGCAGCCCGGGCACAGATACGCAGTATTTT
CASSPGTDTQYF
>-|TRBJ2-1|TRBV7-9|-
TGTGCCAGCAGCGAAGTATCGAGCTCCTACAATGAGCAGTTCTTC
CASSEVSSSYNEQFF
>-|TRBJ1-2|TRBV27|-
TGTGCCAGCAGCTTTGGGGGAAACCTTAACTATGGCTACACCTTC
CASSFGGNLNYGYTF
>-|TRBJ2-2|TRBV6-1|once
TGTGCCAGCAGTGAAACGTCGGGGTTCGCGAACACCGGGGAGCTGTTTTTT
CASSETSGFANTGELFF